A single sample is the source of the 28 T cell receptor beta chains below, sequenced in a study of shared clonotypes between healthy human individuals (dated by TCRdb to 2020 to 2022). The method behind the library was the immunoSEQ multiplex PCR assay. In TCRdb, the immuneACCESS table is reduced to in-frame sequences with V and J assigned. These tables do not hold every clone; where another copy was compared, an unresolved V gene accounts for under half, and the others remain unexplained. This sample is represented by almost 750,000 clones; just under 75% of them were singletons. The ten most abundant clones make up over 1.5% of the sample. The sequencing input was memory CD4+ T cells sorted from blood. The cell subset or site label of this sample denotes: CD45RA-negative fraction. These receptors came from a young woman in good health.

The chain joins TRBV21-1 to TRBJ2-2; the DNA was not used to check the table's D call, TRBD2. TRBV21-1 has pseudogene status. The CDR3 consists of 16 residues. The CDR3 nucleotides are TGTGCCAGCAGCACGACTAGCGGGAACGACACCGGGGAGCTGTTTTTT. This codes for CASSTTSGNDTGELFF.

This sequence joins TRBV7-6 and TRBJ2-5; D is unclear. The germline gives CDR1 SGHVS, CDR2 FNYEAQ. CDR3 length: 11 amino acids. V gave up 6 bases and J gave up 9 bases, with 11 bases separating them. CDR3 in DNA: TGTGCCAGCAGTTCCGACGTGGCCCAGTACTTC. Translated: CASSSDVAQYF.

As regards this clone: Since a far larger clone is one base different, this is likely a read error. Other DNA sequences from this sample encode an identical CDR3 as well. J is TRBJ1-2 and V is TRBV6-5; tentatively, D is TRBD1 (5 bases). CDR3 length equals 15 residues. Per germline, CDR1 MNHEY and CDR2 SVGAGI. CDR3: CASRTLSGGRSGYTF. CDR3 DNA sequence: TGCGCCAGCAGGACTCTCAGTGGGGGAAGAAGTGGCTACACCTTC.

The CDR3 DNA reads TGTGCCAGCAGCGTGGACTTGCGGGAGTCAGATACGCAGTATTTT. This sequence encodes CASSVDLRESDTQYF. The chain is built from TRBV25-1 and TRBJ2-3; 7 bases line up with TRBD2. Germline loops: CDR1 MGHDK, CDR2 SYGVNS. CDR3 length: 15 residues. The trim removed 6 bases at V and 4 bases at J, leaving 10 bases unmatched. Combining the CDR3 with reference TRBV25-1 and TRBJ2-3 gives the whole variable domain EADIYQTPRYLVIGTGKKITLECSQTMGHDKMYWYQQDPGMELHLIHYSYGVNSTEKGDLSSESTVSRIRTEHFPLTLESARPSHTSQYLCASSVDLRESDTQYFGPGTRLTVL.

The rearrangement links TRBV7-2 to TRBJ2-7, with D unresolved. This CDR3 has 14 amino acids. V lost 1 base and J lost 4, with 11 bases in between. In germline, CDR1 is SGHTA, CDR2 FQGNSA. This chain's CDR3 is CASSLGIGPYEQYF. In DNA, the CDR3 is TGTGCCAGCAGCTTAGGGATTGGCCCTTACGAGCAGTACTTC.

The chain links TRBV5-1 to TRBJ2-1; D is unclear. The CDR3 runs 15 residues. The germline CDR1 and CDR2 sequences are SGHRS and YFSETQ. Deletions cut 4 bases from V and 1 base from J, with 12 bases between. The CDR3 here is CASSTDSTSYNEQFF. In nucleotides, the CDR3 is TGCGCCAGCAGCACCGACTCCACTTCCTACAATGAGCAGTTCTTC. Full variable domain (rest looked up from reference TRBV5-1 and TRBJ2-1): KAGVTQTPRYLIKTRGQQVTLSCSPISGHRSVSWYQQTPGQGLQFLFEYFSETQRNKGNFPGRFSGRQFSNSRSEMNVSTLELGDSALYLCASSTDSTSYNEQFFGPGTRLTVL.

The V call is TRBV19, the J call TRBJ1-1; TRBD1 is a possible D gene (6 bases). The germline V gene encodes CDR1 LNHDA and CDR2 SQIVND (reference sequence). With 11 bases removed from V and 7 bases from J, the gap between germline ends came to 20 bases. The CDR3 consists of 13 residues. For the CDR3, the DNA is TGTGCCGGATCCCGAACAGGGACGGGTGAAGCTTTCTTT. Protein sequence: CAGSRTGTGEAFF.

This clone showed up just once. The chain uses TRBV5-1 and TRBJ2-5; the D is unclear. CDR1 SGHRS and CDR2 YFSETQ come from the germline V gene. The CDR3 has 16 residues. V lost 1 base, J lost 5 bases, and 18 bases lay in between. Here the CDR3 DNA reads TGCGCCAGCAGCTTGACGTGGGATCGTATCAGGGAGACCCAGTACTTC. This translates into CASSLTWDRIRETQYF.

CDR3 nucleotides: TGTGCCAGCGCCGACTCCTGGGCAGGGGCAAAGAAGGAGCAGTACTTC. Its translation is CASADSWAGAKKEQYF. The chain combines TRBV14 with TRBJ2-7; D may be TRBD1 (6 bases). Deletions cut 8 bases from V and 7 bases from J, with 27 bases between. Germline CDR1 and CDR2: SGHDN and FVKESK. There are 16 residues in the CDR3.

A note on this clone: This sample includes further DNA sequences coding for the same CDR3. This rearrangement joins TRBV2 to TRBJ2-5; no firm D call. V lost 3 bases and J lost 5, with 4 bases in between. Germline loops: CDR1 SNHLY, CDR2 FYNNEI. This CDR3 contains 11 residues. The CDR3 loop is CASSEGETQYF. The DNA for the CDR3 is TGTGCCAGCAGTGAGGGGGAGACCCAGTACTTC.

The chain combines TRBV5-1 with TRBJ2-1; TRBD2 matches at 9 bases. The germline V gene encodes CDR1 SGHRS and CDR2 YFSETQ. With 2 bases clipped from V and 7 bases from J, the junction kept 13 bases outside the gene matches. The CDR3 is made up of 17 amino acids. DNA for the CDR3: TGCGCCAGCAGCTTCGGGATGGGACTAGCCGCGCAAAATGAGCAGTTCTTC. It is translated as CASSFGMGLAAQNEQFF. The complete variable domain, with remaining parts taken from reference TRBV5-1 and TRBJ2-1, reads KAGVTQTPRYLIKTRGQQVTLSCSPISGHRSVSWYQQTPGQGLQFLFEYFSETQRNKGNFPGRFSGRQFSNSRSEMNVSTLELGDSALYLCASSFGMGLAAQNEQFFGPGTRLTVL.

The V call is TRBV19, the J call TRBJ2-5, with D possibly being TRBD1 (7 bases). The CDR3 length is 13 residues. CDR1 and CDR2 (germline): LNHDA, SQIVND (reference sequence). Between the trimmed V and J ends, which lost 6 bases and 5 bases, there was a span of 13 bases. The CDR3 loop is CASSRAGGETQYF. Here the CDR3 DNA reads TGTGCCAGTAGCCGAGCAGGGGGGGAGACCCAGTACTTC.

The chain uses TRBV10-3 and TRBJ2-3; 8 bases fit TRBD1. The germline CDR1 and CDR2 sequences are ENHRY and SYGVKD. J was trimmed by 2 bases and V by 4 bases; bases with no gene match: 5. CDR3 length: 15 amino acids. CDR3 loop: CAISGRDRSTDTQYF. As DNA, the CDR3 is TGTGCCATCAGTGGCCGGGACAGGTCCACAGATACGCAGTATTTT.

This clone has a single count. The V and J genes are TRBV11-2 and TRBJ2-7; maybe TRBD2 (5 bases). Germline CDR1 reads SGHAT; CDR2 reads FQNNGV. The CDR3 sequence is 14 residues long. With 5 bases removed from V and 6 bases from J, the gap between germline ends came to 17 bases. CDR3 bases: TGTGCCAGCAGCAAAATCGAGGGAGAGGTCGAGCAGTACTTC. Translated: CASSKIEGEVEQYF.

J is TRBJ1-1 and V is TRBV6-6, with D possibly being TRBD1 (6 bases). Looked up from germline, CDR1 is MNHNY and CDR2 is SVGAGI (reference sequence). This CDR3 spans 13 amino acids. V dropped 6 bases and J dropped 1 base, with 9 bases sitting between them. The CDR3 nucleotides read TGTGCCAGCAGGGGGGCCCGGAACACTGAAGCTTTCTTT. Translated, it gives CASRGARNTEAFF.

This rearrangement joins TRBV28 to TRBJ2-7, with D perhaps TRBD2 (6 bases). The V end was cut by 6 bases, the J end by 0 bases, with 18 bases between. The germline V gene encodes CDR1 MDHEN and CDR2 SYDVKM. The CDR3 sequence is 16 residues long. The DNA of the CDR3 is TGTGCCAGCAGGGGGGTTGCAGCGGGTATCTCCTACGAGCAGTACTTC. This codes for CASRGVAAGISYEQYF.

The sample holds many counts of this clone. The gene calls are TRBV7-9 and TRBJ2-4; D is ambiguous. Germline lookup yields CDR1 SEHNR and CDR2 FQNEAQ (reference sequence). The CDR3 has 13 amino acids. Trimming left V 1 base short and J 16 bases short, with 17 bases between. The CDR3 region has the DNA TGTGCCAGCAGCTTAGACGCGGACCCAACGCTATACTTC. This translates into CASSLDADPTLYF.

This chain uses TRBV7-3 with TRBJ2-7; tentatively, D is TRBD1 (6 bases). V was clipped by 2 bases and J by 5 bases, with 13 bases between them. This CDR3 is built from 14 residues. Germline lookup yields CDR1 SGHTA and CDR2 FQGTGA. The CDR3: CASSLGGHSDEQYF. In DNA form, the CDR3 reads TGTGCCAGCAGCTTAGGGGGACACTCGGACGAGCAGTACTTC.

This clone was picked up a small number of times. The rearrangement links TRBV25-1 to TRBJ2-7; D is undetermined. There are 14 residues in the CDR3. V lost 7 bases and J 3 bases, leaving 16 bases between the germline ends. Per germline, CDR1 MGHDK and CDR2 SYGVNS. In DNA form, the CDR3 reads TGTGCCAGCACGAAAGGGTCGGATAACTACGAGCAGTACTTC. This translates into CASTKGSDNYEQYF.

Only a few counts were recorded for this clone. The chain has TRBV4-2 and TRBJ1-2, with D unresolved. There are 15 residues in the CDR3. Trimming took 1 base from V and 3 from J, leaving 12 bases between them. Germline CDR1 is LGHNA and CDR2 is YNFKEQ. CDR3: CASSQGAGVDYGYTF. The CDR3 region has the DNA TGTGCCAGCAGCCAAGGGGCCGGGGTGGACTATGGCTACACCTTC.

In the case of this clone: The identical CDR3 is also encoded by other nucleotide sequences in the sample. The chain uses TRBV28 and TRBJ1-5; D is undetermined. Trimming removed 8 bases from V and 0 bases from J, with 5 bases in between. Germline loops: CDR1 MDHEN, CDR2 SYDVKM. CDR3 length equals 12 residues. As DNA, the CDR3 is TGTGCCAGCCAAGATAGCAATCAGCCCCAGCATTTT. Its translation: CASQDSNQPQHF.

The rearrangement uses TRBV6-6 and TRBJ2-2, with D possibly matching TRBD1 (5 bases). Germline V CDR1 and CDR2: MNHNY, SVGAGI (reference sequence). The CDR3 is made up of 16 amino acids. Trimming left V 2 bases short and J 1 base short, with 11 bases between. CDR3 in amino acids: CASSYMAGQNTGELFF. CDR3 nucleotides: TGTGCCAGCAGTTACATGGCAGGGCAGAACACCGGGGAGCTGTTTTTT.

The gene calls are TRBV19 and TRBJ2-1; TRBD1 is a possible D gene (6 bases). Germline loops: CDR1 LNHDA, CDR2 SQIVND (reference sequence). The CDR3 runs to 15 residues. Trimming pared 4 bases from V and 0 bases from J, leaving 10 bases between. DNA of the CDR3: TGTGCCAGTAGTAGAGGGGGATACTCCTACAATGAGCAGTTCTTC. It yields the protein CASSRGGYSYNEQFF. Supplemented by reference TRBV19 and TRBJ2-1, the full variable domain reads DGGITQSPKYLFRKEGQNVTLSCEQNLNHDAMYWYRQDPGQGLRLIYYSQIVNDFQKGDIAEGYSVSREKKESFPLTVTSAQKNPTAFYLCASSRGGYSYNEQFFGPGTRLTVL.

The genes are TRBV15 and TRBJ2-1; unclear D gene. Germline assignment: CDR1 LNHNV and CDR2 YYDKDF (reference sequence). The CDR3 is 14 residues long. Trimming removed 2 bases at V and 2 bases at J, with 7 bases between. The CDR3 bases are TGTGCCACCAGCAGACGAGGTCCCTACAATGAGCAGTTCTTC. Residues: CATSRRGPYNEQFF.

Concerning this clone itself: Other nucleotide sequences in the sample specify the same CDR3. The CDR3 is CSAGGTDTQYF. The CDR3 bases are TGCAGTGCGGGGGGCACAGATACGCAGTATTTT. The chain uses TRBV20-1 and TRBJ2-3; the D call may be TRBD1 or TRBD2 (5 bases each). Deletions cut 6 bases from V and 1 base from J, with 5 bases between. Germline CDR1 DFQATT, CDR2 SNEGSKA (reference sequence). This CDR3 region has 11 residues.

V and J are TRBV5-1 and TRBJ1-2; TRBD1 aligns across 7 bases. Unmatched junction bases numbered 9, after V lost 1 base and J lost 0 bases. Germline V gives CDR1 SGHRS, CDR2 YFSETQ. The CDR3 covers 17 residues. CDR3 loop: CASSLWGNQGANYGYTF. CDR3 coding DNA: TGCGCCAGCAGCTTGTGGGGTAACCAGGGGGCTAACTATGGCTACACCTTC. The full variable domain, in which reference TRBV5-1 and TRBJ1-2 provide the parts outside the CDR3, is KAGVTQTPRYLIKTRGQQVTLSCSPISGHRSVSWYQQTPGQGLQFLFEYFSETQRNKGNFPGRFSGRQFSNSRSEMNVSTLELGDSALYLCASSLWGNQGANYGYTFGSGTRLTVV.

This chain uses TRBV6-5 with TRBJ1-2; 9 positions agree with TRBD1. CDR3 length equals 14 residues. Trimming at V came to 6 bases and at J to 4 bases, leaving 6 bases not matched to a gene. CDR1 and CDR2 from the germline V gene are MNHEY and SVGAGI. The CDR3 is CASRKDRGVYGYTF. CDR3 in DNA: TGTGCCAGCAGGAAGGACAGGGGAGTCTATGGCTACACCTTC.

V is TRBV10-2 and J is TRBJ2-7, with a tentative D call TRBD1 (5 bases). Germline lookup yields CDR1 WSHSY and CDR2 SAAADI. Trimming took off 2 bases at V and 0 bases at J, with 11 bases between the two ends. The CDR3 spans 15 residues. CDR3 residues: CASSEPRQSSYEQYF. The CDR3 DNA sequence: TGCGCCAGCAGTGAGCCCCGACAGAGCTCCTACGAGCAGTACTTC.